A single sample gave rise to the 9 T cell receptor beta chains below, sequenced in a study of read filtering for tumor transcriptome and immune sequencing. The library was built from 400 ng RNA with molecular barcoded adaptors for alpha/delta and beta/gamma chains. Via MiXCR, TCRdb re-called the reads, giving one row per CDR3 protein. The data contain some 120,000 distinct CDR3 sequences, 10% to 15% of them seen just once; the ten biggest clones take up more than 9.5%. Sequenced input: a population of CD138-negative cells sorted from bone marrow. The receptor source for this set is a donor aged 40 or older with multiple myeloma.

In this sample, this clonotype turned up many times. As DNA, the CDR3 is TGTGCCAGCAGCTTAGGGCTGTCTACCGACGTCAGGACGACGCGCAATGAGCAGTTCTTC. This encodes CASSLGLSTDVRTTRNEQFF. This rearrangement joins TRBV7-9 to TRBJ2-1, with D unclear. V was trimmed by 1 base and J by 6 bases, leaving 28 bases between them. CDR3 length: 20 residues. Germline V gene data show CDR1 as SEHNR and CDR2 as FQNEAQ (reference sequence).

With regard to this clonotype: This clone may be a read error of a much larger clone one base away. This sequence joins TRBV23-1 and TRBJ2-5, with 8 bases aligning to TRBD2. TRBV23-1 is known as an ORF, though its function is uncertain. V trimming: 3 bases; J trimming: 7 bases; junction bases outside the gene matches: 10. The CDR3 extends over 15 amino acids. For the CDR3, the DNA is TGCGCCAGCAGTCAGCCCCCGGGACTAGGAGGGACCCAGTACTTC. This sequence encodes CASSQPPGLGGTQYF.

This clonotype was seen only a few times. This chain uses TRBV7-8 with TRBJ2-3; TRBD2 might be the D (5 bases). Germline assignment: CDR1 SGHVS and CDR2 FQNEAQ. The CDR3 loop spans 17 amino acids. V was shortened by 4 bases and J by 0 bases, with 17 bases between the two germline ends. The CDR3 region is CASSSYDYALSTDTQYF. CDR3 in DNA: TGTGCCAGCAGCTCCTACGACTACGCTCTAAGCACAGATACGCAGTATTTT.

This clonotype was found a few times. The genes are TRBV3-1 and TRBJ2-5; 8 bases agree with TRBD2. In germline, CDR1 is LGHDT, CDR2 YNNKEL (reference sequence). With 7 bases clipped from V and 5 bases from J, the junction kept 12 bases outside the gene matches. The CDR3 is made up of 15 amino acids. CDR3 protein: CASTPTSGTRETQYF. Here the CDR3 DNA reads TGTGCCAGCACCCCCACTAGCGGCACGAGGGAGACCCAGTACTTC.

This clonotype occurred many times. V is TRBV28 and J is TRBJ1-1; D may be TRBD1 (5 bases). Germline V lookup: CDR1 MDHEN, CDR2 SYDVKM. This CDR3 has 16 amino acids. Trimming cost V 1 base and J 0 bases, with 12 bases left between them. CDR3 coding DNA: TGTGCCAGCAGTTTATATCGAGGGGATATGAACACTGAAGCTTTCTTT. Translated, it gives CASSLYRGDMNTEAFF.

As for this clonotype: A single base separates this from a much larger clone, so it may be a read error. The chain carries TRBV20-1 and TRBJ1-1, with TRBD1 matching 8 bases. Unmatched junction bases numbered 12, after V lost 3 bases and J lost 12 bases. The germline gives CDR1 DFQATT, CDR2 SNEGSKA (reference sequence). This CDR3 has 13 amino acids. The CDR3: CSARALTGVGSFF. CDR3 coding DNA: TGCAGTGCTAGGGCTCTGACAGGGGTTGGATCTTTCTTT.

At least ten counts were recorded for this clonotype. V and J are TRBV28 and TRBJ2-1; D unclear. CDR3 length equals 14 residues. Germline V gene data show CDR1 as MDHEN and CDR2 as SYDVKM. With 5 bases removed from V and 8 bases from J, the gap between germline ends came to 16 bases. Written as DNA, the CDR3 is TGTGCCAGCAGTGCCGTCTTGCCCACCCATGAGCAGTTCTTC. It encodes CASSAVLPTHEQFF.

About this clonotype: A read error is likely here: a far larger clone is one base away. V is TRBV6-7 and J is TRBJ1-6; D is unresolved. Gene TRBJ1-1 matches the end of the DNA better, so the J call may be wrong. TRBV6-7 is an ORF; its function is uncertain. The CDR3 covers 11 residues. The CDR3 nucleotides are TGTGCCAGCAGTTACAACACTGGAGCTTTCTTT. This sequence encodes CASSYNTGAFF.

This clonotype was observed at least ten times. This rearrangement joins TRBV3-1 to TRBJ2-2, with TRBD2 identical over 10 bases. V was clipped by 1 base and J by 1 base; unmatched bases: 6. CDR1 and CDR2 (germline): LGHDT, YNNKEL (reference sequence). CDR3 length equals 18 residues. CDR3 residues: CASSQGLLAGRNTGELFF. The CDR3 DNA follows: TGTGCCAGCAGCCAAGGTTTACTAGCGGGACGGAACACCGGGGAGCTGTTTTTT.